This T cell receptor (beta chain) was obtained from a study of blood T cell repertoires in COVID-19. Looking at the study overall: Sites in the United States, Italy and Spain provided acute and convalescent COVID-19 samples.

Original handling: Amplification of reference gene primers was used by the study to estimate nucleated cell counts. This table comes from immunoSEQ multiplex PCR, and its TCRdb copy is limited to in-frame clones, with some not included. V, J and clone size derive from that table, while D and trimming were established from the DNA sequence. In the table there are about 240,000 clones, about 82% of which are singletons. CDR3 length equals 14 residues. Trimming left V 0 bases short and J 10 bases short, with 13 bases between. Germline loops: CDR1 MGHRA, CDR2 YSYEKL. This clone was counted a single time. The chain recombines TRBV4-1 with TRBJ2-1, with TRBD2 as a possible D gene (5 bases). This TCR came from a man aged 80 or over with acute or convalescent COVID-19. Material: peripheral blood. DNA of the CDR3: TGCGCCAGCAGCCAAGATAGAACTAGTGGGGAGCAGTTCTTC. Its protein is CASSQDRTSGEQFF.